This T cell receptor beta chain was identified during a study of blood T cell repertoires in COVID-19 (dated by TCRdb to the early 2020s). Background on the whole study: Samples from collaborators originated in the United States, Italy and Spain and spanned both the acute and convalescent phases of COVID-19. The material from the prospective study consisted of cDNA or gDNA derived from T cells, B-cell-depleted T cells, or PBMCs. Subjects who had been exposed to COVID-19, were actively infected with it, or had recovered from it provided the deeply sampled blood TCRbeta repertoires that made up the dataset. The repertoires were released in a freely available public database intended as a resource for research on the immune response to SARS-CoV-2. The samples were drawn from the first 160 participants of the ongoing ImmuneRACE study and from 1,254 subjects provided by 6 global collaborators. The sample metadata nearly always contained a de-identified subject ID, COVID-19 status, age in years and sex. HLA class I and class II types, where available, came from metadata supplied by the sample provider rather than from assay-based typing. Findings and caveats that apply to the study as a whole: How much clinical and demographic metadata was included differed by source and by participant, and the metadata was provided uncurated.

Enrolling through a virtual design, the prospective study's participants ranged in age from about 18 to 89 years and lived across around 25 United States geographic areas. In the prospective study, cohorts were assigned on the basis of participant-reported clinical history obtained from a screening survey and a study questionnaire. For ImmuneRACE Cohort 3, a participant was defined as recovered based on two consecutive negative NP/OP PCR tests, clearance by a healthcare professional, or resolution of symptoms. Mobile phlebotomists in the prospective study collected whole blood, serum and a nasopharyngeal or oropharyngeal swab from every participant. Additional blood draws and questionnaires over an approximately two-month period could optionally be provided by prospective study participants. Blood samples from the prospective study were shipped frozen or at room temperature prior to DNA extraction.

TCRbeta CDR3 regions were amplified from genomic DNA using the immunoSEQ Assay, a bias-controlled multiplex PCR. The source study handled its data this way. The number of nucleated cells in each sample was estimated by amplification of reference gene primers within the assay. To quantify the absolute abundance of each unique TCRbeta CDR3 rearrangement, sequence reads were collapsed and filtered. For each sample, productive Simpson clonality was calculated as the square root of Simpson's diversity index over productive rearrangements. The clones in this table, taken by TCRdb from immuneACCESS, are in-frame only. Not every clone is retained; where verified, under half of the shortfall comes from an unresolved V gene, and the cause of the rest is unknown. D and trimming were read from the DNA, whereas the V and J calls and clone size are those reported in that table. This sample comprises 250,000 or so clones, 87% of them detected only once. The ten largest clones add up to 11% of the sample.

Comment on this clone: Its cognate antigen has yet to be identified. No quality values exist for individual bases; no much larger clone is one base distant.

The sequence was obtained from a man aged 30 to 45 who had recovered from COVID-19. The material sequenced was PBMCs or T cells enriched from blood (not recorded which).

CDR3 region: CASGPGGSLWVRKTDTQYF. The sequenced DNA is TGTGCCAGTGGCCCCGGGGGATCTTTATGGGTACGGAAAACAGATACGCAGTATTTT. This receptor chain uses TRBV19 and TRBJ2-3, with TRBD2 perhaps the D gene, on 6 matching bases. Its CDR3 holds 19 amino acids, cysteine through phenylalanine. The CDR3 DNA has 57 bases and is translated from base 1. CDR1 LNHDA and CDR2 SQIVND were looked up in the germline V gene (reference sequence). The trim is 8 bases for V and 3 bases for J, with a gap of 30 bases between the germline ends.